Each of the 3 T cell receptor beta chains below was sequenced from the same sample in a study of CD8 T cells in ankylosing spondylitis. No antigen is known for these receptors. TCRdb processed the 5' RACE reads anew with MiXCR; each CDR3 protein has one entry. The sample lists about 220,000 distinct CDR3 sequences, 7% to 8% occurring once. Study conclusions and caveats: A TCR beta motif of eight highly homologous variants appeared characteristic of ankylosing spondylitis blood.

The sequenced sample was blood, either unsorted or a sorted T cell fraction (not recorded which). All receptors come from a male donor with ankylosing spondylitis.

This clonotype has ten or more counts. The chain carries TRBV28 and TRBJ2-1, with 9 nucleotides matching TRBD2. CDR3 length equals 18 residues. The J segment lost 8 bases and the V segment lost 6 bases, leaving 20 bases of the junction unmatched. Per the germline V gene, CDR1 is MDHEN and CDR2 is SYDVKM. CDR3 nucleotides: TGTGCCAGCAGCTCAAAGTGGAGGATTAGCGGGAGTGGGGATGAGCAGTTCTTC. It yields the protein CASSSKWRISGSGDEQFF.

The table lists this clonotype with many counts. V usage is TRBV18 and J usage is TRBJ1-5; 8 positions agree with TRBD1. The CDR3 length is 14 residues. V lost 9 bases, J lost 5 bases, and 9 bases stayed unmatched. The germline gives CDR1 KGHSH, CDR2 LQKENI. The CDR3 here is CASSTGEGDQPQHF. The CDR3, as DNA: TGTGCCAGTTCGACAGGGGAAGGAGATCAGCCCCAGCATTTT.

This clonotype was seen more than once but under ten times. J is TRBJ2-6 and V is TRBV9, with 7 bases fitting TRBD1. CDR1 is SGDLS, CDR2 YYNGEE, per germline. Unmatched junction bases numbered 5, after V lost 3 bases and J lost 2 bases. The CDR3 has 16 amino acids. The CDR3 reads CASSDEQGPGANVLTF. In DNA, the CDR3 is TGTGCCAGCAGCGACGAACAGGGGCCTGGGGCCAACGTCCTGACTTTC.